These T cell receptor beta chains were read from a single sample in a study of CD8+ T cells in alopecia areata. TCRdb keeps only in-frame clones here, not all; method: immunoSEQ multiplex PCR. The data contain around 60,000 clones, roughly 46% of them seen just once; the ten biggest clones take up around 21%. This specimen was CD8+ T cells sorted from blood, taken at approximately week 37, from a patient treated with tofacitinib. These receptor sequences come from a human donor with alopecia areata. Both conserved end residues are part of each CDR3. D genes are given only for firm matches. Only part of the rows carry a size: once, few, many, or a class if the clone is expanded.

d_call	v_call	clone_size	j_call	cdr3_aa	cdr3_nt
TRBD2	TRBV27	few	TRBJ2-5	CASSFWREYQETQYF	TGTGCCAGCAGTTTCTGGCGGGAGTACCAAGAGACCCAGTACTTC
TRBD1	TRBV7-2	.	TRBJ1-1	CASSMTTGQNTEAFF	TGTGCCAGCAGCATGACGACAGGGCAGAACACTGAAGCTTTCTTT
.	TRBV7-2	.	TRBJ2-7	CASSLVAVSYEQYF	TGTGCCAGCAGCTTAGTTGCGGTCTCCTACGAGCAGTACTTC
TRBD2	TRBV6-4	.	TRBJ2-3	CASSASSGRGTDTQYF	TGTGCCAGCAGTGCCTCTAGCGGGAGAGGTACAGATACGCAGTATTTT
TRBD1	TRBV9	.	TRBJ2-2	CASSVGGTASNTGELFF	TGTGCCAGCAGCGTAGGGGGGACAGCCTCGAACACCGGGGAGCTGTTTTTT
.	TRBV12-5	few	TRBJ2-1	CASGYLNLSYNEQFF	TGTGCTAGTGGTTACCTAAACCTTTCCTACAATGAGCAGTTCTTC
.	TRBV9	.	TRBJ2-5	CASSPAVYQETQYF	TGTGCCAGCAGCCCGGCGGTCTACCAAGAGACCCAGTACTTC
.	TRBV29-1	.	TRBJ2-3	CSVMTRRGMDTQYF	TGCAGCGTGATGACTCGGAGGGGAATGGATACGCAGTATTTT
.	TRBV25-1	few	TRBJ2-3	CASSEYGGKTDTQYF	TGTGCCAGCAGTGAATACGGCGGGAAAACAGATACGCAGTATTTT
.	TRBV27	few	TRBJ2-5	CASSLGAGRETQYF	TGTGCCAGCAGTTTAGGAGCAGGGCGGGAGACCCAGTACTTC
.	TRBV27	.	TRBJ2-7	CASRDFLSSYEQYF	TGTGCCAGCCGGGACTTCTTAAGCTCCTACGAGCAGTACTTC
.	TRBV29-1	.	TRBJ2-7	CSVEVAAPYEQYF	TGCAGCGTTGAAGTTGCAGCCCCCTACGAGCAGTACTTC
.	TRBV4-2	.	TRBJ2-7	CASSQDKGEQYF	TGTGCCAGCAGCCAAGATAAGGGCGAGCAGTACTTC
.	TRBV2	few	TRBJ2-3	CASRGPGMGHPDTQYF	TGTGCCAGCAGAGGGCCCGGGATGGGGCACCCTGATACGCAGTATTTT
.	TRBV30	.	TRBJ1-5	CAWSEGQENQPQHF	TGTGCCTGGAGTGAGGGCCAGGAGAATCAGCCCCAGCATTTT
.	TRBV5-1	few	TRBJ2-1	CASSLVGELNEQFF	TGCGCCAGCAGCTTGGTAGGGGAACTAAATGAGCAGTTCTTC
.	TRBV7-8	few	TRBJ2-5	CASSLAAGLNQETQYF	TGTGCCAGCAGCTTAGCAGCAGGGTTGAACCAAGAGACCCAGTACTTC
.	TRBV2	.	TRBJ1-1	CASIYRVTEAFF	TGTGCCAGCATTTACAGGGTCACTGAAGCTTTCTTT
.	TRBV29-1	.	TRBJ1-1	CSSQGNTEAFF	TGCAGTTCACAGGGGAACACTGAAGCTTTCTTT
.	TRBV10-3	.	TRBJ1-5	CAIRPAGSESNQPQHF	TGTGCCATCAGGCCAGCAGGGTCGGAGAGCAATCAGCCCCAGCATTTT
.	TRBV29-1	.	TRBJ2-7	CSVERGNPYEQYF	TGCAGCGTTGAACGAGGGAATCCCTACGAGCAGTACTTC
.	TRBV5-1	few	TRBJ2-1	CASRPWATGNEQFF	TGCGCCAGCAGACCCTGGGCAACCGGTAATGAGCAGTTCTTC
.	TRBV30	.	TRBJ1-1	CAWSVLQGTEAFF	TGTGCCTGGAGTGTACTGCAGGGCACTGAAGCTTTCTTT